This TCR beta chain is drawn from a study of blood T cell repertoires in COVID-19. Study information: Some COVID-19 samples were acute and others convalescent; all came from the United States, Italy and Spain. PBMCs, B-cell-depleted T cells, or T cells were the source of the cDNA or gDNA that made up the material.

Per the original methods: It was from reference gene primer amplification that nucleated cell counts were estimated. Assay used: immunoSEQ multiplex PCR; TCRdb lists only in-frame clones, some missing. D and trimming were read from the DNA, whereas the V and J calls and clone size are those reported in that table. The sample lists about 260,000 clones, about 86% occurring once. This clone was picked up one time. This clonotype was obtained from a man aged 25-45 years with active or convalescent COVID-19. Material for sequencing was peripheral blood.

CDR3 region: CASSVLWGVNTGELFF. The CDR3 nucleotides read TGTGCCAGCAGCGTTCTCTGGGGCGTCAACACCGGGGAGCTGTTTTTT. The chain has TRBV13 and TRBJ2-2; a weak D match, TRBD1 (5 bases). The CDR3 runs 16 residues. Trimming shortened V by 5 bases and J by 2 bases, and 15 bases separated the two germline ends. CDR1 and CDR2 from the germline V gene are PRHDT and FYEKMQ (reference sequence).